These 21 T cell receptor beta chains were all obtained from the same sample, sequenced in a study of STAT5B mutations in CD4+ large granular lymphocyte leukemia. Produced via immunoSEQ multiplex PCR; TCRdb's table is partial and in-frame only. The sample yields about 25,000 clones, 74% seen once. Sequencing was performed on CD4+ T cells from blood buffy coats. Receptors originate from a human donor in good health.

This chain joins TRBV7-2 and TRBJ2-5, with D unresolved. CDR1 is SGHTA, CDR2 FQGNSA, per germline. CDR3 size: 11 residues. Between the trimmed V and J ends, which lost 5 bases and 1 base, there was a span of 2 bases. The CDR3 spells CASSRQETQYF. The CDR3 DNA reads as TGTGCCAGCAGCCGCCAAGAGACCCAGTACTTC.

This clone has just a few counts. The CDR3 loop is CASSFNRDTEAFF. The CDR3 DNA sequence: TGTGCCAGCAGTTTCAACAGGGACACTGAAGCTTTCTTT. This chain links TRBV27 with TRBJ1-1; TRBD1 might be the D (6 bases). CDR1 MNHEY and CDR2 SMNVEV come from the germline V gene (reference sequence). The CDR3 length is 13 residues. Trimming left V 3 bases short and J 3 bases short, with 8 bases between.

The genes are TRBV10-3 and TRBJ2-1; TRBD2 aligns across 13 bases. V lost 2 bases and J lost 7; bases outside the gene matches: 5. The CDR3 contains 16 residues. Germline CDR1 ENHRY, CDR2 SYGVKD. The CDR3 DNA is TGTGCCATCAGTGAGCGACTAGCGGGGGGTCCTAATGAGCAGTTCTTC. It is translated as CAISERLAGGPNEQFF.

The V call is TRBV11-2, the J call TRBJ1-4; D unclear. The germline V gene has CDR1 SGHAT and CDR2 FQNNGV. V was shortened by 5 bases and J by 4 bases, with 11 bases between the two germline ends. This CDR3 is 14 amino acids long. The CDR3 protein is CASSRISFNEKLFF. The CDR3 DNA is TGTGCCAGCAGCAGAATCTCCTTTAATGAAAAACTGTTTTTT.

The rearrangement links TRBV5-1 to TRBJ2-3; 9 bases fit TRBD2. V was clipped by 1 base and J by 6 bases; unmatched bases: 3. This CDR3 has 14 amino acids. Germline V gene sequence: CDR1 SGHRS, CDR2 YFSETQ. The CDR3 region is CASSLPAGGDTQYF. CDR3 nucleotides: TGCGCCAGCAGCTTGCCCGCGGGGGGGGATACGCAGTATTTT.

The chain links TRBV27 to TRBJ1-2; D is perhaps TRBD1 (6 bases). The CDR3 spans 12 residues. Germline V gene sequence: CDR1 MNHEY, CDR2 SMNVEV (reference sequence). V lost 6 bases and J 4 bases, leaving 9 bases between the germline ends. CDR3 in DNA: TGTGCCAGCAGAGACAGGCGCTATGGCTACACCTTC. Translating gives CASRDRRYGYTF.

The chain links TRBV6-5 to TRBJ1-5; possible D gene TRBD1, 5 bases. This CDR3 is built from 15 residues. Germline-derived CDR1 and CDR2 are MNHEY and SVGAGI. V dropped 6 bases and J dropped 1 base, with 13 bases sitting between them. As DNA, the CDR3 is TGTGCCAGCAGGCGGGACTCCGCGAGCAATCAGCCCCAGCATTTT. Protein: CASRRDSASNQPQHF.

The chain employs TRBV10-2 and TRBJ2-1, with D perhaps TRBD2 (6 bases). Germline-derived CDR1 and CDR2 are WSHSY and SAAADI. The CDR3 has 14 amino acids. The germline V and J ends were trimmed by 8 bases and 8 bases, with 19 bases remaining between them. The CDR3 nucleotides read TGCGCCAGCTCCTTGGGGCGGGGTAAGGATGAGCAGTTCTTC. This translates into CASSLGRGKDEQFF.

V and J are TRBV2 and TRBJ1-4; D is ambiguous. Trimming took 6 bases from V and 4 from J, leaving 15 bases between them. From germline, CDR1 is SNHLY and CDR2 FYNNEI. The CDR3 has 15 residues. The CDR3: CASSRRASGNEKLFF. CDR3 DNA sequence: TGTGCCAGCAGCCGCCGGGCTTCGGGTAATGAAAAACTGTTTTTT.

The chain links TRBV6-5 to TRBJ1-5; 7 nucleotides line up with TRBD1. V lost 5 bases and J lost 6; bases outside the gene matches: 10. This CDR3 has 15 residues. Germline values: CDR1 MNHEY, CDR2 SVGAGI. Here the CDR3 reads CASSRGGRGLQPQHF. The CDR3 DNA is TGTGCCAGCAGTAGAGGGGGCCGGGGGCTTCAGCCCCAGCATTTT.

By frequency in the sample, this clone is medium-sized. This chain links TRBV27 with TRBJ1-5; tentatively, D is TRBD1 (6 bases). This CDR3 is 15 amino acids long. The V end was cut by 2 bases, the J end by 3 bases, with 11 bases between. CDR1 and CDR2 (germline): MNHEY, SMNVEV (reference sequence). CDR3 nucleotide sequence: TGTGCCAGCAGTTTAAACGGACAGTCCAATCAGCCCCAGCATTTT. It yields the protein CASSLNGQSNQPQHF.

The chain links TRBV6-5 to TRBJ1-1; D gene ambiguous. CDR3 length: 12 amino acids. The germline V and J ends were trimmed by 2 bases and 10 bases, with 11 bases remaining between them. The germline gives CDR1 MNHEY, CDR2 SVGAGI. The CDR3 nucleotides read TGTGCCAGCAGTTACCTCGGTGGGCGAGCTTTCTTT. Encoded protein: CASSYLGGRAFF.

This clone was detected only a few times. The V and J genes are TRBV7-9 and TRBJ2-3, with D tentatively TRBD2 (5 bases). The CDR3 runs 15 residues. Per germline, CDR1 SEHNR and CDR2 FQNEAQ (reference sequence). V was shortened by 5 bases and J by 5 bases, with 17 bases between the two germline ends. Written as DNA, the CDR3 is TGTGCCAGCAGCCTCAGGACCTTCGCGGGAGATACGCAGTATTTT. Its protein is CASSLRTFAGDTQYF. Using reference TRBV7-9 and TRBJ2-3 for the parts outside the CDR3, the full variable domain is DTGVSQNPRHKITKRGQNVTFRCDPISEHNRLYWYRQTLGQGPEFLTYFQNEAQLEKSRLLSDRFSAERPKGSFSTLEIQRTEQGDSAMYLCASSLRTFAGDTQYFGPGTRLTVL.

V gene TRBV19 combines with J gene TRBJ2-3; D may correspond to TRBD1 or TRBD2 (5 bases each). The germline gives CDR1 LNHDA, CDR2 SQIVND (reference sequence). The V gene lost 5 bases and the J gene lost 5 bases, with 8 bases spanning the gap. The CDR3 length is 12 residues. This chain's CDR3 is CASSGAGDTQYF. The CDR3 DNA is TGTGCCAGTAGTGGGGCGGGAGATACGCAGTATTTT.

The chain combines TRBV9 with TRBJ1-1; maybe TRBD1 (5 bases). CDR1 SGDLS and CDR2 YYNGEE come from the germline V gene. This CDR3 spans 12 amino acids. V lost 4 bases to trimming and J lost 4 bases, with 8 bases between them. The CDR3 region is CASSRDGTEAFF. CDR3 nucleotide sequence: TGTGCCAGCAGCCGGGACGGCACTGAAGCTTTCTTT.

This clone came up a few times. The chain recombines TRBV7-2 with TRBJ2-2; D unresolved. CDR1 and CDR2 (germline): SGHTA, FQGNSA. The CDR3 sequence is 14 residues long. Trimming left V 2 bases short and J 3 bases short, with 7 bases between. For the CDR3, the DNA is TGTGCCAGCAGCTTAATCACGTACACCGGGGAGCTGTTTTTT. It translates to CASSLITYTGELFF.

The chain employs TRBV2 and TRBJ2-5; no clear D. This CDR3 has 12 amino acids. The ends were cut back, 2 bases at V and 5 bases at J, with 6 bases in the middle. The germline V gene encodes CDR1 SNHLY and CDR2 FYNNEI. CDR3 DNA sequence: TGTGCCAGCAGTGAAAGTGGCGAGACCCAGTACTTC. Encoded protein: CASSESGETQYF.

In its sample, this clone was seen a few times. The chain has TRBV19 and TRBJ1-2; D might be TRBD1 (5 bases). From germline, CDR1 is LNHDA and CDR2 SQIVND (reference sequence). This CDR3 has 14 amino acids. V lost 7 bases, J lost 4 bases, and 16 bases lay in between. The CDR3 protein is CASTRSRDLYGYTF. The CDR3 DNA sequence: TGTGCCAGTACTAGGAGCCGGGACCTCTATGGCTACACCTTC.

CDR3 protein: CATSRGPLTANQPQHF. The DNA for the CDR3 is TGTGCCACCAGCAGGGGGCCGTTGACAGCTAATCAGCCCCAGCATTTT. The chain links TRBV15 to TRBJ1-5; D possibly corresponds to TRBD1 (5 bases). Trimming stripped 3 bases from V and 4 bases from J, with 16 bases between. The CDR3 consists of 16 residues. Germline CDR1 is LNHNV and CDR2 is YYDKDF (reference sequence).

The DNA of the CDR3 is TGTGCCAGCAGGCGGACAGGAGTTAACTATGGCTACACCTTC. Residues: CASRRTGVNYGYTF. The chain combines TRBV6-1 with TRBJ1-2, with TRBD1 matching 7 bases. Germline V gene sequence: CDR1 MNHNS, CDR2 SASEGT. V lost 6 bases to trimming and J lost 1 base; unmatched junction nucleotides: 5. The CDR3 consists of 14 residues.

The chain joins TRBV2 to TRBJ2-3; D may correspond to TRBD1 or TRBD2 (5 bases each). This CDR3 region has 12 residues. V was trimmed by 9 bases and J by 3 bases, leaving 10 bases between them. Per germline, CDR1 SNHLY and CDR2 FYNNEI. The CDR3 sequence is CARGVGTDTQYF. The CDR3 nucleotides are TGTGCCAGGGGGGTCGGGACAGATACGCAGTATTTT.